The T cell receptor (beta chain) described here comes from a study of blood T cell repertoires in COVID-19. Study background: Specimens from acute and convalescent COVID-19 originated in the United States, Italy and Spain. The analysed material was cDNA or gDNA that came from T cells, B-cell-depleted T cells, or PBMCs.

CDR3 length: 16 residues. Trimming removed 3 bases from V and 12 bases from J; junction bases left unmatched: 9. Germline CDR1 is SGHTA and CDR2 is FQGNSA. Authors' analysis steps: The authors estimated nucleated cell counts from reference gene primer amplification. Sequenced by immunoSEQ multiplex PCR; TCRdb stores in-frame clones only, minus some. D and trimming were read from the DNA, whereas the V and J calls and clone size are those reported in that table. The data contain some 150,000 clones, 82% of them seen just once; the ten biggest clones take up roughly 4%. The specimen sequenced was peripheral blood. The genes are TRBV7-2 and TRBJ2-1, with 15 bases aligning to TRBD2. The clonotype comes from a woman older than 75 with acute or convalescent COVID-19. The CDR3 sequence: CASSFRGLAGGSGQFF. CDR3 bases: TGTGCCAGCAGCTTTAGGGGACTAGCGGGAGGTTCTGGGCAGTTCTTC.